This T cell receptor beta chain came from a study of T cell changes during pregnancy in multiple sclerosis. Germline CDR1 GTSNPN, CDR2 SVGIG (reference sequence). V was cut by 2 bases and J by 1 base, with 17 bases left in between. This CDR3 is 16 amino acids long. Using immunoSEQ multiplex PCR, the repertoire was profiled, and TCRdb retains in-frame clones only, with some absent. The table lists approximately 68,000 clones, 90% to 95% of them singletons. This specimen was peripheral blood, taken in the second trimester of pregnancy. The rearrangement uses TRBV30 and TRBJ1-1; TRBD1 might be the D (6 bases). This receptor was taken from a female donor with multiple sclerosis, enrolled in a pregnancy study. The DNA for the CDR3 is TGTGCCTGGAGTTCAAGAAGTGGACAGTCGAACACTGAAGCTTTCTTT. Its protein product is CAWSSRSGQSNTEAFF. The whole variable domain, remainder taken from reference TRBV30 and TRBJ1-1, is SQTIHQWPATLVQPVGSPLSLECTVEGTSNPNLYWYRQAAGRGLQLLFYSVGIGQISSEVPQNLSASRPQDRQFILSSKKLLLSDSGFYLCAWSSRSGQSNTEAFFGQGTRLTVV.